This entry describes one TCR beta chain. Its target is not known. The data belong to a study of T cell responses to AZD1222 COVID-19 vaccine. The study's findings and limits: Sampling that yielded the repertoires occurred only after the peak T cell response. Most donors were white British, females outnumbered males, and clonal diversity was possibly underestimated.

The method was immunoSEQ multiplex PCR; TCRdb's version includes in-frame clones alone and lacks a portion of them. The sample shows 90,000 or so clones, about nine tenths of them seen only once. Trimming shortened V by 0 bases and J by 9 bases, and 9 bases separated the two germline ends. Germline lookup yields CDR1 MNHEY and CDR2 SVGAGI. This CDR3 is 13 amino acids long. The chain couples TRBV6-5 to TRBJ2-1; possible D gene TRBD2, 6 bases. The sequenced sample was peripheral blood, obtained on day 0 of AZD1222 vaccination. The receptor comes from an adult in good health. The CDR3 nucleotides read TGTGCCAGCAGTTACTCGGGGGGATTTGAGCAGTTCTTC. The encoded protein is CASSYSGGFEQFF.